A selection of T cell receptor beta chains follows, all from one sample in a study of PD-L1 blockade in urothelial cancer. Clones were read by immunoSEQ multiplex PCR, and TCRdb kept only the in-frame ones, dropping some. The table has tens of thousands of clones, about four fifths seen once. The sequencing here drew on PBMCs, taken around atezolizumab (anti-PD-L1) treatment. The receptors were sampled from a man in his 70s with urothelial cancer. CDR3s include the opening cysteine and the closing phenylalanine or tryptophan. Each record gives: D gene, clone size, V gene, J gene, CDR3 DNA, CDR3 protein. A D gene is named only where the DNA matches it firmly. The size entry is marked missing in some rows and otherwise reads once, few, many or a size class.

d_gene: -; abundance: once; v_gene: TRBV7-2; j_gene: TRBJ1-1; CDR3nt: TGTGCCAGCAGCTTGGAGGGTAAGAACACTGAAGCTTTCTTT; CDR3aa: CASSLEGKNTEAFF
d_gene: -; abundance: -; v_gene: TRBV10-3; j_gene: TRBJ2-1; CDR3nt: TGTGCCATCAGTGAGTCCTATACCTACAATGAGCAGTTCTTC; CDR3aa: CAISESYTYNEQFF
d_gene: TRBD1; abundance: -; v_gene: TRBV19; j_gene: TRBJ2-1; CDR3nt: TGTGCCAGTACGAGGGTTTTGGGGAAGGGGGCTGAGCAGTTCTTC; CDR3aa: CASTRVLGKGAEQFF
d_gene: TRBD2; abundance: once; v_gene: TRBV19; j_gene: TRBJ2-2; CDR3nt: TGTGCCAGTATCCCTAGCGGTTACACCGGGGAGCTGTTTTTT; CDR3aa: CASIPSGYTGELFF
d_gene: TRBD1; abundance: -; v_gene: TRBV5-1; j_gene: TRBJ1-1; CDR3nt: TGCGCCAGCAGCCCCGACAGGGGGACGCTGCTGGGTGAAGCTTTCTTT; CDR3aa: CASSPDRGTLLGEAFF
d_gene: -; abundance: -; v_gene: TRBV7-8; j_gene: TRBJ2-7; CDR3nt: TGTGCCAGCAGCTTAGCGACAGGCTCCTACGAGCAGTACTTC; CDR3aa: CASSLATGSYEQYF
d_gene: -; abundance: -; v_gene: TRBV11-3; j_gene: TRBJ2-7; CDR3nt: TGTGCCAGCAGCCCCCAGGTGGCGTCCTACGAGCAGTACTTC; CDR3aa: CASSPQVASYEQYF
d_gene: -; abundance: -; v_gene: TRBV19; j_gene: TRBJ1-1; CDR3nt: TGTGCCAGTAGTATCCGGCGGACTGAAGCTTTCTTT; CDR3aa: CASSIRRTEAFF
d_gene: -; abundance: many; v_gene: TRBV19; j_gene: TRBJ1-2; CDR3nt: TGTGCCACCAAACGGGACACCTCTAACTATGGCTACACCTTC; CDR3aa: CATKRDTSNYGYTF
d_gene: TRBD1; abundance: -; v_gene: TRBV5-6; j_gene: TRBJ1-2; CDR3nt: TGTGCCAGCAGCCCTAACAGGGGGCGTGGGTATGGCTACACCTTC; CDR3aa: CASSPNRGRGYGYTF
d_gene: -; abundance: -; v_gene: TRBV6-5; j_gene: TRBJ2-7; CDR3nt: TGTGCCAGCAGTTACCGCACCTCACTTTACGAGCAGTACTTC; CDR3aa: CASSYRTSLYEQYF
d_gene: TRBD1; abundance: -; v_gene: TRBV4-3; j_gene: TRBJ2-7; CDR3nt: TGCGCCAGCAGCCAAGACTGGGACAGGGGACCCTACGAGCAGTACTTC; CDR3aa: CASSQDWDRGPYEQYF
d_gene: TRBD1; abundance: once; v_gene: TRBV19; j_gene: TRBJ1-1; CDR3nt: TGTGCCAGTAGTATGGAGGGACAGGGGTATGAAGCTTTCTTT; CDR3aa: CASSMEGQGYEAFF
d_gene: TRBD1; abundance: -; v_gene: TRBV19; j_gene: TRBJ1-6; CDR3nt: TGTGCCAGTACCCGGACAGGGCCGGATAATTCACCCCTCCACTTT; CDR3aa: CASTRTGPDNSPLHF
d_gene: -; abundance: -; v_gene: TRBV9; j_gene: TRBJ2-5; CDR3nt: TGTGCCAGCAGCGTAGAGGCCAGGGCGGAGACCCAGTACTTC; CDR3aa: CASSVEARAETQYF
d_gene: TRBD1; abundance: -; v_gene: TRBV5-1; j_gene: TRBJ1-4; CDR3nt: TGCGCCAGCAGCTTGGACAGGGGTGGAAATGAAAAACTGTTTTTT; CDR3aa: CASSLDRGGNEKLFF
d_gene: TRBD1; abundance: -; v_gene: TRBV5-8; j_gene: TRBJ1-5; CDR3nt: TGTGCCAGCAGCTTGGGGACAGGGGGCAGCGAGCCCCAGCATTTT; CDR3aa: CASSLGTGGSEPQHF
d_gene: -; abundance: -; v_gene: TRBV27; j_gene: TRBJ2-7; CDR3nt: TGTGCCAGCAGTTTTCGGTGGTCCCACGAGCAGTACTTC; CDR3aa: CASSFRWSHEQYF
d_gene: -; abundance: -; v_gene: TRBV11-3; j_gene: TRBJ2-1; CDR3nt: TGTGCCAGCAGCTTAGGGAGGGGGCCCTACAATGAGCAGTTCTTC; CDR3aa: CASSLGRGPYNEQFF
d_gene: -; abundance: -; v_gene: TRBV10-3; j_gene: TRBJ1-1; CDR3nt: TGTGCCATCAGTGAGTCGACTGCGGGGATTAAGGCTTTCTTT; CDR3aa: CAISESTAGIKAFF
d_gene: -; abundance: -; v_gene: TRBV18; j_gene: TRBJ1-5; CDR3nt: TGTGCCAGCTCAACACTCGGGGAAGCGGGCAATCAGCCCCAGCATTTT; CDR3aa: CASSTLGEAGNQPQHF
d_gene: TRBD1; abundance: -; v_gene: TRBV6-5; j_gene: TRBJ2-7; CDR3nt: TGTGCCAGCCGGGGACAGGGCCACGAGCAGTACTTC; CDR3aa: CASRGQGHEQYF
d_gene: -; abundance: -; v_gene: TRBV5-1; j_gene: TRBJ1-2; CDR3nt: TGCGCCAGCAGCTTGGGTTCGGGATGGGATGGCTACACCTTC; CDR3aa: CASSLGSGWDGYTF